Listed here are 22 T cell receptor beta chains from one sample, sequenced in a study of Ad26.COV2.S vaccination and SARS-CoV-2 variants. Treatment of the sample: 15 to 20 received Ad26.COV2.S at low or high dose, single or two shots; about five received placebo; per-sample allocation not given. All samples were drawn on day 63, counting from the first vaccine or placebo injection. The table came from immunoSEQ multiplex PCR; TCRdb's copy has only in-frame clones and leaves some out. The table shows fewer than 400,000 clones, with approximately 86% occurring only once. The input for sequencing was peripheral blood, taken in a trial of Ad26.COV2.S vaccine versus placebo. The receptors come from a person aged 18-65 years who received the Ad26.COV2.S COVID-19 vaccine or a placebo.

The chain uses TRBV11-2 and TRBJ2-5; TRBD2 aligns across 12 bases. CDR3 size: 15 residues. Germline CDR1 and CDR2: SGHAT and FQNNGV. V dropped 5 bases and J dropped 3; count of bases not matched to a gene: 4. The CDR3 region is CASSRGLAGEETQYF. For the CDR3, the DNA is TGTGCCAGCAGCCGGGGACTAGCGGGTGAAGAGACCCAGTACTTC. Using reference TRBV11-2 and TRBJ2-5 for the parts outside the CDR3, the full variable domain is EAGVAQSPRYKIIEKRQSVAFWCNPISGHATLYWYQQILGQGPKLLIQFQNNGVVDDSQLPKDRFSAERLKGVDSTLKIQPAKLEDSAVYLCASSRGLAGEETQYFGPGTRLLVL.

The chain is built from TRBV5-1 and TRBJ2-7, with a possible D match to TRBD1 (6 bases). Trimming took 0 bases from V and 1 from J, leaving 11 bases between them. Per germline, CDR1 SGHRS and CDR2 YFSETQ. The CDR3 is 15 amino acids. CDR3 nucleotide sequence: TGCGCCAGCAGCTTGGTTGGACAGACGTCCTACGAGCAGTACTTC. Protein product: CASSLVGQTSYEQYF.

The CDR3 is CASTVARGSDTQYF. CDR3 in DNA: TGTGCCAGCACAGTGGCCCGAGGTTCGGATACGCAGTATTTT. The rearrangement joins TRBV27 to TRBJ2-3, with D uncertain. Between the trimmed V and J ends, which lost 7 bases and 6 bases, there was a span of 17 bases. The germline V gene has CDR1 MNHEY and CDR2 SMNVEV (reference sequence). The CDR3 consists of 14 residues.

The J gene is TRBJ1-6, the V gene TRBV7-9; no clear D. CDR1 is SEHNR and CDR2 is FQNEAQ in the germline V gene (reference sequence). The V end lost 1 base, the J end lost 11 bases, and 12 bases lay between the germline ends. This CDR3 region has 14 residues. CDR3 residues: CASSLGLGSTPLHF. The CDR3 DNA sequence: TGTGCCAGCAGCTTAGGACTGGGATCGACACCCCTCCACTTT.

The gene calls are TRBV27 and TRBJ2-5, with 8 bases matching TRBD2. V lost 9 bases, J lost 4 bases, and 7 bases stayed unmatched. The CDR3 totals 13 residues. Germline V CDR1 and CDR2: MNHEY, SMNVEV (reference sequence). The DNA of the CDR3 is TGTGCCAGTCGACTAGCGCTGGGAGAGACCCAGTACTTC. Amino acids: CASRLALGETQYF.

The chain uses TRBV20-1 and TRBJ2-7; TRBD1 is a possible D gene (5 bases). The CDR3 sequence is 11 residues long. V was clipped by 6 bases and J by 2 bases, with 8 bases between them. The V gene's germline CDR1 is DFQATT and CDR2 SNEGSKA (reference sequence). The CDR3 loop is CSARTTYEQYF. CDR3 DNA: TGCAGTGCAAGGACAACCTACGAGCAGTACTTC.

V is TRBV7-9 and J is TRBJ2-7, with D perhaps assigned TRBD1 or TRBD2 (5 bases each). CDR3 length: 15 residues. Trimming shortened V by 5 bases and J by 1 base, and 15 bases separated the two germline ends. The V gene's germline CDR1 is SEHNR and CDR2 FQNEAQ (reference sequence). The chain's CDR3 is CASSRGQGESYEQYF. The CDR3 nucleotides are TGTGCCAGCAGCCGCGGGCAGGGAGAGTCCTACGAGCAGTACTTC.

This rearrangement joins TRBV5-6 to TRBJ1-1, with a possible D match to TRBD1 (6 bases). CDR3 length: 13 residues. Trimming took off 4 bases at V and 11 bases at J, with 18 bases between the two ends. Per the germline V gene, CDR1 is SGHDT and CDR2 is YYEEEE. This chain's CDR3 is CASSPQGLGEAFF. CDR3 DNA sequence: TGTGCCAGCAGCCCTCAGGGGCTGGGGGAGGCTTTCTTT.

The chain carries TRBV6-2 or TRBV6-3 and TRBJ1-5, with 8 bases fitting TRBD1. Looked up from germline, CDR1 is MNHEY and CDR2 is SVGEGT. With 2 bases clipped from V and 0 bases from J, the junction kept 12 bases outside the gene matches. The CDR3 loop spans 19 amino acids. CDR3 nucleotides: TGTGCCAGCAGTTACCTCAACGACAGGGGTACGATTAGCAATCAGCCCCAGCATTTT. Translated, it gives CASSYLNDRGTISNQPQHF.

This chain connects TRBV30 to TRBJ1-1; a possible D gene is TRBD1 (5 bases). Trimming shortened V by 4 bases and J by 6 bases, and 9 bases separated the two germline ends. The CDR3 is 11 amino acids. The germline V gene has CDR1 GTSNPN and CDR2 SVGIG (reference sequence). The CDR3 DNA reads as TGTGCCTGGAATCGGGGGGCTGAAGCTTTCTTT. It yields the protein CAWNRGAEAFF.

The chain carries TRBV5-1 and TRBJ1-3, with no clear D. The V end was cut by 3 bases, the J end by 4 bases, with 8 bases between. Looked up from germline, CDR1 is SGHRS and CDR2 is YFSETQ. CDR3 length equals 13 residues. The CDR3 region has the DNA TGCGCCAGCAGCTCGGGAGGGGGAAACACCATATATTTT. This translates into CASSSGGGNTIYF.

A few counts support this clone. The chain links TRBV7-2 to TRBJ1-5; 8 bases match TRBD1. The CDR3 is 15 amino acids. CDR1 is SGHTA, CDR2 FQGNSA, per germline. V lost 1 base, J lost 4 bases, and 3 bases stayed unmatched. The CDR3 bases are TGTGCCAGCAGCTTAGGGGGGACAGGAAATCAGCCCCAGCATTTT. Its translation: CASSLGGTGNQPQHF.

The V and J genes are TRBV7-9 and TRBJ1-6; a weak D match, TRBD1 (6 bases). This CDR3 has 12 residues. Per germline, CDR1 SEHNR and CDR2 FQNEAQ (reference sequence). The germline V and J ends were trimmed by 4 bases and 9 bases, with 7 bases remaining between them. CDR3 bases: TGTGCCAGCAGCTCCAGGGGTTCACCCCTCCACTTT. This encodes CASSSRGSPLHF.

This chain connects TRBV30 to TRBJ1-1; D is uncertain. The CDR3 runs 15 residues. Germline V gives CDR1 GTSNPN, CDR2 SVGIG (reference sequence). Trimming removed 0 bases at V and 0 bases at J, with 11 bases between. In nucleotides, the CDR3 is TGTGCCTGGAGTGTTCGGAGGGCCGTGAACACTGAAGCTTTCTTT. This sequence encodes CAWSVRRAVNTEAFF. Supplemented by reference TRBV30 and TRBJ1-1, the full variable domain reads SQTIHQWPATLVQPVGSPLSLECTVEGTSNPNLYWYRQAAGRGLQLLFYSVGIGQISSEVPQNLSASRPQDRQFILSSKKLLLSDSGFYLCAWSVRRAVNTEAFFGQGTRLTVV.

This clone has a handful of counts. The V and J genes are TRBV7-9 and TRBJ2-2, with D unresolved. There are 14 residues in the CDR3. CDR1 is SEHNR and CDR2 is FQNEAQ in the germline V gene (reference sequence). The germline V and J ends were trimmed by 3 bases and 4 bases, with 9 bases remaining between them. The CDR3 DNA follows: TGTGCCAGCAGCTTCTTAGGAGTCACCGGGGAGCTGTTTTTT. Its protein is CASSFLGVTGELFF.

The sample holds a few counts of this clone. The chain recombines TRBV4-3 with TRBJ2-3, with D perhaps TRBD2 (6 bases). CDR1 and CDR2 from the germline V gene are LGHNA and YSLEER. V was trimmed by 0 bases and J by 4 bases, leaving 11 bases between them. The CDR3 totals 15 residues. This CDR3 reads CASSQEKTSSDTQYF. The CDR3, as DNA: TGCGCCAGCAGCCAAGAAAAAACTAGCTCAGATACGCAGTATTTT.

The V call is TRBV3-1 (or the pseudogene TRBV3-2), the J call TRBJ2-3; D is unclear. Trimming took off 0 bases at V and 7 bases at J, with 17 bases between the two ends. The CDR3 has 16 amino acids. Germline values: CDR1 LGHDT, CDR2 YNNKEL (reference sequence). The CDR3 DNA follows: TGTGCCAGCAGCCAAGATTACAAGTCTTGGCAAAATACGCAGTATTTT. This translates into CASSQDYKSWQNTQYF.

J is TRBJ1-5 and V is TRBV10-3, with D unresolved. Germline loops: CDR1 ENHRY, CDR2 SYGVKD. CDR3 length: 13 amino acids. With 3 bases removed from V and 5 bases from J, the gap between germline ends came to 8 bases. Here the CDR3 reads CAISEGNDQPQHF. In DNA, the CDR3 is TGTGCCATCAGTGAAGGCAATGATCAGCCCCAGCATTTT.

The chain is built from TRBV3-1 (or the pseudogene TRBV3-2) and TRBJ2-7; TRBD2 aligns across 8 bases. Trimming cost V 1 base and J 1 base; bases outside gene matches: 3. Per germline, CDR1 LGHDT and CDR2 YNNKEL (reference sequence). The CDR3 has 15 residues. The DNA for the CDR3 is TGTGCCAGCAGCCAAGCGAGCGGGGGATCCTACGAGCAGTACTTC. Its translation: CASSQASGGSYEQYF.

V usage is TRBV9 and J usage is TRBJ1-1, with unresolved D. Germline V gene sequence: CDR1 SGDLS, CDR2 YYNGEE. V was clipped by 4 bases and J by 4 bases, with 11 bases between them. The CDR3 loop spans 13 amino acids. The CDR3 region is CASSFSMGTEAFF. The CDR3, as DNA: TGTGCCAGCAGCTTTTCAATGGGCACTGAAGCTTTCTTT. Full variable domain (missing parts from reference TRBV9 and TRBJ1-1): DSGVTQTPKHLITATGQRVTLRCSPRSGDLSVYWYQQSLDQGLQFLIQYYNGEERAKGNILERFSAQQFPDLHSELNLSSLELGDSALYFCASSFSMGTEAFFGQGTRLTVV.

J is TRBJ2-7 and V is TRBV11-2; 7 nucleotides align to TRBD2. This CDR3 region has 15 residues. The germline V gene encodes CDR1 SGHAT and CDR2 FQNNGV. Trimming at V came to 4 bases and at J to 1 base, leaving 7 bases not matched to a gene. The CDR3 here is CASSSRGGVSYEQYF. CDR3 DNA: TGTGCCAGCAGCTCCCGCGGGGGAGTGTCCTACGAGCAGTACTTC.

The chain uses TRBV7-2 and TRBJ1-1; D gene unclear. Germline CDR1 reads SGHTA; CDR2 reads FQGNSA. Trimming took off 3 bases at V and 2 bases at J, with 13 bases between the two ends. The CDR3 extends over 15 amino acids. CDR3 protein: CASSLESGRNTEAFF. DNA of the CDR3: TGTGCCAGCAGCTTGGAGTCTGGAAGAAACACTGAAGCTTTCTTT.